The sequence of this TCR beta chain was determined in a study of blood T cells in healthy people across ages (dated by TCRdb to between 2014 and 2016). Notes on the research overall: In model experiments, template switching captured roughly one uniquely barcoded TCR beta cDNA molecule for every two T cells. Age-related changes in TCR beta repertoire diversity were measured in the study by deep sequencing normalized with unique cDNA molecular identifiers. Two additional independent replicas of 1 million unique cDNA reads from the same blood draw were analyzed for two donors (one aged 18 to 29 and one aged 80 or older). The donors were split into four age groups: young (average 16 years), middle-aged (roughly 39), aged (more than 55) and long-lived (roughly 80). Donors of different ages were randomly distributed across sequencing lanes to avoid experimental bias. Study-wide conclusions, independent of this receptor: Because donor CMV infection status was unknown, age-related changes in expanded clonotypes were potentially confounded. Compared with the aged group, the long-lived group had more naive CD4+ T cells, fewer expanded clones and increased TCR diversity, a pattern suggesting age selection. The percentage of naive T cells measured by flow cytometry correlated strongly with observed TCR beta diversity. Estimates of total diversity from one million sequenced T cells were regarded as lower bounds and underestimates. Conclusive comparison of naive and antigen-experienced compartments was prevented by the profiling of bulk unsorted PBMCs. Observed TCR beta diversity per million T cells fell roughly linearly with age, and a significant reduction was already apparent by age around 44.

Receptors were amplified or captured by 5' RACE. Sequencer: Illumina HiSeq 2500. The second PCR ran for about 6 to 12 cycles and used a J-beta primer mix along with a sample-barcoded 5' primer. A template-switch 5' adaptor carrying 12 random nucleotides introduced a unique molecular identifier onto each TCR beta cDNA molecule. Each sample yielded at least 2.5 million CDR3-containing paired-end reads. First-strand cDNA synthesis was performed from all RNA using the Mint cDNA synthesis kit, with priming by a TRBC-specific oligonucleotide. Following uracil-DNA glycosylase treatment, a first 18-cycle PCR with universal primers M1SS and BC2_uni_R was performed on all cDNA. The authors' analysis ran thus. Each sample was normalized by randomly selecting 1 million high-quality reads, each carrying a distinct molecular identifier. Reads with shared molecular identifiers were discarded instead of being binned into consensus sequences. CDR3 identification, clonotype clustering and error correction used MiTCR with a Q25 quality threshold and the strictest error-elimination algorithm. A nonparametric unseen species model with Euler transformation was used to estimate lower-bound total TCR beta diversity. The public reads were reanalyzed by TCRdb: fastp trimming at Q25, MiXCR alignment, in-frame beta chains only. Under each unique CDR3 protein, matching rows form one entry showing the most common genes and DNA. TCRdb's processing, not the authors', yielded these V and J calls. The sample data list 800,000 or so distinct CDR3 sequences, and around 68% of these were observed just once. The ten largest account for about 30% of the sample.

After removal of 3 bases from V and 4 bases from J, the junction retains 9 bases not matched to a gene. Measured from the cysteine to the phenylalanine, the CDR3 is 16 residues long. CDR3 DNA is the only sequence kept; it has 48 bases, read in frame from the first base. CDR1 and CDR2 (LNHNV, YYDKDF) derive from the germline V gene (reference sequence). Systemically healthy Caucasian individuals from Russia, 35 to 40 in total and aged about 6 to 100 years, were included as donors. Around 10 milliliters of peripheral blood were collected from each donor into EDTA-treated Vacutainer tubes. Ficoll-Paque density-gradient centrifugation was used to isolate PBMCs, with at least 6 million per sample. Trizol reagent was used to extract total RNA from the PBMCs, yielding at least 6 micrograms per sample. For every donor, flow cytometry on a PBMC aliquot measured the percentage of naive CD45RAhigh/CD27high T cells.

This clonotype was observed a single time. What this receptor recognizes is not known. The input lacks base qualities; no much larger clone sits a single base away. Sequences were obtained from blood. The receptor was isolated from a man aged 25 to 45 in good health. The rearranged chain carries TRBV15 and TRBJ2-7, with 10 bases matching TRBD2. Here is the DNA: TGTGCCACCAGCAGCTCCTATAGCGGGGGGCAATACGAGCAGTACTTC. This sequence encodes CATSSSYSGGQYEQYF.